This T cell receptor beta chain is from a study of T cells in Graves' hyperthyroidism and ophthalmopathy. This clonotype was seen many times. The CDR3 is 16 amino acids. Trimming cost V 0 bases and J 4 bases, with 14 bases left between them. Germline values: CDR1 LGHDT, CDR2 YNNKEL (reference sequence). The CDR3 regions of TCR beta were amplified from RNA transcripts. The TCR CDR3 first-round RT-PCR relied on the HTBI primer set. Each CDR3 protein is one row after TCRdb ran MiXCR on the multiplex PCR reads. The table records around 700,000 distinct CDR3 sequences, roughly a sixth of them present only once.

The receptor's source is a woman in her forties or fifties with Graves' hyperthyroidism that later progressed to Graves' ophthalmopathy. The chain links TRBV3-1 to TRBJ2-3; D unclear. Sequencing was performed on blood. Written as DNA, the CDR3 is TGTGCCAGCAGCCAAGATTCCCCCAGAGGCGCAGATACGCAGTATTTT. Translated: CASSQDSPRGADTQYF.